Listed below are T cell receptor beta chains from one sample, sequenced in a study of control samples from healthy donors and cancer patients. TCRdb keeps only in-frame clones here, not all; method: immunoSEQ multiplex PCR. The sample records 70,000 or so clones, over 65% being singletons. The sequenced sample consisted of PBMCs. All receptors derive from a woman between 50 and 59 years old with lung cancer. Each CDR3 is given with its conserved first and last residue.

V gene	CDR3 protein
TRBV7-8	CASSLLVSSSYEQYF
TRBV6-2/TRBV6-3	CASSYSSWQPLHF
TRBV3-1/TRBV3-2	CASSHSRTDYGYTF
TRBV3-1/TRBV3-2	CASSLPDRNEKLFF
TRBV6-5	CASSYPGGKKLFF
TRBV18	CASSPPQGVNYGYTF
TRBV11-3	CASSSRQGEGYTF
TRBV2	CASSDGWESGANVLTF
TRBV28	CASSAGTPYEQYF
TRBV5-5	CASSLITGDTEAFF
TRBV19	CASSAGTGLTYEQYF
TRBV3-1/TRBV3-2	CASRFRGNTEAFF
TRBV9	CASSTGAGGYTEAFF
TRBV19	CASSLTGRPNTGELFF
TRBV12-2	CASRLESAVLENTEAFF
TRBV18	CASSPQVNTGELFF
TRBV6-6	CASSIQGRQPQHF
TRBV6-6	CASSYRQDYGYTF
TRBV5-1	CASSFTGEESYTF
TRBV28	CASSTWTERGSNQPQHF
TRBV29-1	CSVRTPASYGYTF
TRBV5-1	CASSLFTSGGISYNEQFF
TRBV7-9	CASSLGTDGNTIYF
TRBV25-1	CASGRDRGNGYTF
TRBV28	CASSLGGAPQETQYF
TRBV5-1	CASSLVATHEQYF
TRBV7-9	CASSLQGGSSGANVLTF
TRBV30	CAWSAETQYF
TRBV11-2	CASSLDRNGELFF
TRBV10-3	CAISGDMQRANYGYTF
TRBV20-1	CSASPGDGNGYTF
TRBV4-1	CASSQADRGSNQPQHF
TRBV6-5	CASSFSLATEAFF
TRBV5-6	CASINGRRVGGSNEQFF
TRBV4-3	CASSQDRGRETQYF
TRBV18	CASSLGQGGNTEAFF
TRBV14	CASSQDWGQSTGELFF
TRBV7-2	CASSLVNYGYTF
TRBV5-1	CASSLASGDTEAFF
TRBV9	CASSVGAGGSTDTQYF
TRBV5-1	CASSLAGSSEKLFF
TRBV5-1	CASSFMTAAYEQYF
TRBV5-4	CASSLGASGNLGANVLTF
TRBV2	CASSERGAADTQYF
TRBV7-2	CASSLTIGGSYEQFF
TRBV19	CASSFQANYGYTF
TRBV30	CAWSVRGSIGEKLFF
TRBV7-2	CASSPNRGLNTEAFF
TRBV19	CASSMFSISTGELFF
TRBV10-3	CAISIPGGEQYF
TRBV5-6	CASTLGVTNTGELFF
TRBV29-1	CSVAQGRAEAFF
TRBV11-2	CASSLALKNYGYTF